This entry is about one TCR beta chain. As yet, its antigen is unknown. The data stem from a study of T cell responses to AZD1222 COVID-19 vaccine. Overall study findings and caveats: In a largely white British group with more females than males, clonal diversity was possibly underestimated.

The CDR3 extends over 15 amino acids. V was pared by 6 bases and J by 3 bases, with 6 bases of the junction left unmatched. In germline, CDR1 is MNHEY, CDR2 SVGAGI. Using immunoSEQ multiplex PCR, the repertoire was profiled, and TCRdb retains in-frame clones only, with some absent. Among roughly 180,000 clones listed, 94% were seen once. This TCR derives from an adult in good health. J is TRBJ2-1 and V is TRBV6-5, with 9 bases that match TRBD2. Sequenced material: peripheral blood, taken on day 0 of AZD1222 vaccination. This CDR3 reads CASRLVAGDYNEQFF. The CDR3 coding sequence is TGTGCCAGCAGGCTCGTAGCGGGAGACTACAATGAGCAGTTCTTC.